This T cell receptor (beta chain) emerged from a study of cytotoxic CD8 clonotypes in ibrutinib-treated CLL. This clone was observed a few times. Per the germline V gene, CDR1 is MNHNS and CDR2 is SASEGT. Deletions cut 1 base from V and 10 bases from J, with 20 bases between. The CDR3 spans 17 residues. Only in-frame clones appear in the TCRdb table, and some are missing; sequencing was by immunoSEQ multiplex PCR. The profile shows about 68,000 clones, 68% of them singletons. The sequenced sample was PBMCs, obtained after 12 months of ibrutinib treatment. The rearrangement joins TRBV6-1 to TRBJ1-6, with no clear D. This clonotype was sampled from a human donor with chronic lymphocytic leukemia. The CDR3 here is CASSEEVAAAYRSPLHF. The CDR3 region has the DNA TGTGCCAGCAGTGAAGAGGTAGCGGCAGCCTATAGATCACCCCTCCACTTT.